This entry is about one T cell receptor (beta chain). The antigen is not known. This specimen comes from a study of CD8+CD57+ T cells in acquired aplastic anemia. Background on the study: The sorted CD4+ and CD8+ cells yielded an average approximately 3 ug of DNA. Healthy donor CD4+ cell samples had a mean of roughly 9.8 million reads.

Broader study findings: The same twenty-nine CD8+ CDR3 sequences occurred in patients and in controls.

The CDR3 extends over 14 amino acids. The V gene's germline CDR1 is LNHDA and CDR2 SQIVND (reference sequence). V gave up 7 bases and J gave up 5 bases; unmatched junction bases: 6. Profiling of TCR beta VDJ combinations and CDR3 sequences used genomic DNA as template. MiXCR was run by TCRdb on the reads, yielding one entry per CDR3 protein. Of 150,000 to 200,000 distinct CDR3 sequences listed, roughly 48% are singletons. Sequencing used sorted CD4+, CD8+, or CD8+CD57+ T cells (not recorded which) from PBMCs. The receptor was isolated from a human donor in good health. This chain connects TRBV19 to TRBJ1-1, with 11 bases matching TRBD1. The CDR3 loop is CASNSDRGLTEAFF. CDR3 sequence (DNA): TGTGCCAGTAACTCGGACAGGGGGCTTACTGAAGCTTTCTTT.